Listed here are 29 T cell receptor beta chains from one sample, sequenced in a study of identical twins. Using its own MiXCR run on the 5' RACE reads, TCRdb lists one record per CDR3 protein. The repertoire holds roughly 1.6 million distinct CDR3 sequences, under 35% seen once, with approximately 0.29% in the top ten. The sequencing sample was made of cord blood. These TCRs come from a newborn girl in good health.

CDR3 in amino acids: CASSELDRGTYEQYF. As DNA, the CDR3 is TGTGCCAGCAGTGAACTGGACAGGGGAACCTACGAGCAGTACTTC. The V gene is TRBV25-1, the J gene TRBJ2-7, with 9 bases aligning to TRBD1. The CDR3 is made up of 15 amino acids. The trim removed 2 bases at V and 2 bases at J, leaving 4 bases unmatched. From germline, CDR1 is MGHDK and CDR2 SYGVNS.

The CDR3 reads CASSEAGGPFEQYF. CDR3 coding DNA: TGTGCCAGCAGTGAAGCGGGAGGGCCTTTCGAGCAGTACTTC. The chain is built from TRBV6-1 and TRBJ2-7, with 7 positions matching TRBD2. CDR1 is MNHNS and CDR2 is SASEGT in the germline V gene. The CDR3 is 14 residues long. V was clipped by 0 bases and J by 6 bases; unmatched bases: 5.

This clonotype turned up a few times. The V and J genes are TRBV3-1 and TRBJ2-3; no clear D gene. Trimming left V 4 bases short and J 5 bases short, with 13 bases between. CDR1 and CDR2 from the germline V gene are LGHDT and YNNKEL (reference sequence). The CDR3 extends over 14 amino acids. DNA for the CDR3: TGTGCCAGCAGCCGACAAGGTCAGAGAGATACGCAGTATTTT. It encodes CASSRQGQRDTQYF.

This clonotype appeared a few times. This chain connects TRBV4-1 to TRBJ1-2; weak D call: TRBD1 (5 bases). Germline CDR1 is MGHRA and CDR2 is YSYEKL. V was cut by 1 base and J by 9 bases, with 15 bases left in between. The CDR3 is made up of 14 amino acids. CDR3 region: CASSQVGREFSYTF. CDR3 in DNA: TGCGCCAGCAGCCAAGTTGGCAGGGAATTTAGCTACACCTTC.

This clonotype was observed a handful of times. This chain joins TRBV28 and TRBJ1-2; D ambiguous. The ends were cut back, 3 bases at V and 4 bases at J, with 12 bases in the middle. Germline CDR1 MDHEN, CDR2 SYDVKM. This CDR3 is built from 14 residues. CDR3: CASSLAPSFYGYTF. In DNA form, the CDR3 reads TGTGCCAGCAGTTTGGCCCCCAGTTTCTATGGCTACACCTTC.

J is TRBJ1-2 and V is TRBV7-9; no reliable D call. Germline values: CDR1 SEHNR, CDR2 FQNEAQ (reference sequence). CDR3 length: 15 residues. Trimming removed 0 bases from V and 3 bases from J, with 11 bases in between. CDR3 amino acids: CASSLASKGDYGYTF. The CDR3 DNA reads TGTGCCAGCAGCTTAGCGTCGAAGGGAGACTATGGCTACACCTTC.

The rearrangement uses TRBV5-1 and TRBJ1-6; D unclear. CDR3 length: 13 amino acids. V was clipped by 0 bases and J by 8 bases, with 6 bases between them. Per germline, CDR1 SGHRS and CDR2 YFSETQ. CDR3 DNA: TGCGCCAGCAGCTTGGATTCGGATTCACCCCTCCACTTT. Protein: CASSLDSDSPLHF. Full variable domain (remainder filled in from reference TRBV5-1 and TRBJ1-6): KAGVTQTPRYLIKTRGQQVTLSCSPISGHRSVSWYQQTPGQGLQFLFEYFSETQRNKGNFPGRFSGRQFSNSRSEMNVSTLELGDSALYLCASSLDSDSPLHFGNGTRLTVT.

J is TRBJ1-1 and V is TRBV4-2, with D tentatively TRBD1 (6 bases). Germline V gene sequence: CDR1 LGHNA, CDR2 YNFKEQ. This CDR3 is built from 15 residues. V lost 0 bases and J lost 5, with 13 bases in between. The chain's CDR3 is CASSQDGGARTEAFF. The CDR3 region has the DNA TGTGCCAGCAGCCAAGACGGGGGGGCGAGGACTGAAGCTTTCTTT.

The chain has TRBV6-6 and TRBJ2-3, with D perhaps matching TRBD2 (5 bases). The CDR3 has 17 amino acids. Germline V gives CDR1 MNHNY, CDR2 SVGAGI (reference sequence). The ends were cut back, 2 bases at V and 0 bases at J, with 15 bases in the middle. Written as DNA, the CDR3 is TGTGCCAGCAGTTACAATCGGCGGGCACGTAGCACAGATACGCAGTATTTT. Protein: CASSYNRRARSTDTQYF.

The sample holds a few counts of this clonotype. The J gene is TRBJ2-1, the V gene TRBV7-9; 11 bases are shared with TRBD2. Germline assignment: CDR1 SEHNR and CDR2 FQNEAQ (reference sequence). V was pared by 5 bases and J by 6 bases, with 6 bases of the junction left unmatched. The CDR3 is made up of 15 amino acids. Written as DNA, the CDR3 is TGTGCCAGCAGCCGTCGGGGACTAGCGGCCAATGAGCAGTTCTTC. Translation gives CASSRRGLAANEQFF.

The chain joins TRBV2 to TRBJ2-7; TRBD2 agrees at 12 bases. The assigned J gene may be wrong: the sequence end matches TRBJ2-5 better. Looked up from germline, CDR1 is SNHLY and CDR2 is FYNNEI. This CDR3 has 16 amino acids. CDR3 residues: CASSEVGLAGQETQYF. CDR3 DNA: TGTGCCAGCAGTGAAGTTGGACTAGCGGGGCAAGAGACCCAGTACTTC.

A word on this clonotype: A much larger clone lies one base from this, so it may be a read error. V gene TRBV10-3 combines with J gene TRBJ2-3; no firm D call. Germline lookup yields CDR1 ENHRY and CDR2 SYGVKD. Between the trimmed V and J ends, which lost 2 bases and 1 base, there was a span of 7 bases. The CDR3 is 14 amino acids. The CDR3 sequence: CAISEGHRTDTQYF. CDR3 nucleotide sequence: TGTGCCATCAGTGAGGGCCACCGCACAGATACGCAGTATTTT.

This clonotype was picked up a small number of times. This chain uses TRBV10-3 with TRBJ2-1, with 11 positions matching TRBD2. This CDR3 is 14 amino acids long. Germline CDR1 is ENHRY and CDR2 is SYGVKD. Losses at the gene ends were 6 bases for V and 4 bases for J; bases not matched to a gene: 2. The CDR3 DNA is TGTGCCATCAGGACTAGCGGGGAATACAATGAGCAGTTCTTC. Its protein is CAIRTSGEYNEQFF.

This clonotype has only a few counts. The chain couples TRBV11-2 to TRBJ2-5; perhaps TRBD2 as D (5 bases). This CDR3 is built from 16 residues. V lost 1 base and J 7 bases, leaving 19 bases between the germline ends. Germline-derived CDR1 and CDR2 are SGHAT and FQNNGV. This chain's CDR3 is CASSLGELPRIGTQYF. DNA for the CDR3: TGTGCCAGCAGCTTAGGGGAGCTCCCGAGGATAGGGACCCAGTACTTC.

This clonotype was recorded a few times. CDR3 nucleotides: TGTGCCAGCAAGAAGGAGAGACAGGGAAGTACTGGGGCCAACGTCCTGACTTTC. It specifies CASKKERQGSTGANVLTF. The rearrangement joins TRBV2 to TRBJ2-6; 7 bases fit TRBD1. From germline, CDR1 is SNHLY and CDR2 FYNNEI. V shed 7 bases and J 2 bases; nucleotides not matched to a gene: 14. This CDR3 is built from 18 residues. Full variable domain (missing parts from reference TRBV2 and TRBJ2-6): EPEVTQTPSHQVTQMGQEVILRCVPISNHLYFYWYRQILGQKVEFLVSFYNNEISEKSEIFDDQFSVERPDGSNFTLKIRSTKLEDSAMYFCASKKERQGSTGANVLTFGAGSRLTVL.

V gene TRBV29-1 combines with J gene TRBJ2-7; possibly TRBD2 for D (6 bases). This CDR3 comprises 14 residues. Trimming took 4 bases from V and 0 from J, leaving 13 bases between them. Germline V lookup: CDR1 SQVTM, CDR2 ANQGSEA. DNA of the CDR3: TGCAGCGTTGCTCCGGACTACCCCTCCTACGAGCAGTACTTC. It specifies CSVAPDYPSYEQYF.

V is TRBV28 and J is TRBJ2-5, with TRBD2 matching over 12 bases. V gave up 8 bases and J gave up 2 bases; unmatched junction bases: 6. This CDR3 spans 15 amino acids. Germline CDR1 and CDR2: MDHEN and SYDVKM. This CDR3 is CASEGLAGGQETQYF. The CDR3 DNA reads as TGTGCCAGCGAAGGGCTAGCGGGAGGGCAAGAGACCCAGTACTTC.

The rearrangement links TRBV9 to TRBJ2-7; 8 nucleotides match TRBD1. This CDR3 region has 15 residues. Looked up from germline, CDR1 is SGDLS and CDR2 is YYNGEE. V shed 0 bases, J shed 4 bases, and the junction held 6 bases outside the gene matches. The CDR3 bases are TGTGCCAGCAGCGTAGGGACAGGGTTCGCATACGAGCAGTACTTC. Protein sequence: CASSVGTGFAYEQYF. The full variable domain, in which reference TRBV9 and TRBJ2-7 provide the parts outside the CDR3, is DSGVTQTPKHLITATGQRVTLRCSPRSGDLSVYWYQQSLDQGLQFLIQYYNGEERAKGNILERFSAQQFPDLHSELNLSSLELGDSALYFCASSVGTGFAYEQYFGPGTRLTVT.

The V gene is TRBV7-9, the J gene TRBJ1-2, with 9 bases that match TRBD1. V was clipped by 8 bases and J by 4 bases; unmatched bases: 17. The CDR3 extends over 17 amino acids. Germline V gene data show CDR1 as SEHNR and CDR2 as FQNEAQ (reference sequence). This CDR3 is CASVRYPDRGKIYGYTF. The CDR3 nucleotides are TGTGCCAGCGTACGATATCCGGACAGGGGAAAAATCTATGGCTACACCTTC.

The V call is TRBV5-1, the J call TRBJ1-2; 11 bases are a match to TRBD1. Germline assignment: CDR1 SGHRS and CDR2 YFSETQ. V shed 4 bases and J 6 bases; nucleotides not matched to a gene: 11. The CDR3 extends over 16 amino acids. The CDR3 reads CASSPGQGALIDGYTF. The DNA of the CDR3 is TGCGCCAGCAGCCCCGGACAGGGGGCACTCATTGATGGCTACACCTTC.

DNA for the CDR3: TGTGCCAGCATTGTTGACGGTTCCTACAATGAGCAGTACTTC. Translation gives CASIVDGSYNEQYF. The chain employs TRBV12-3 or TRBV12-4 and TRBJ2-1, with D unclear. The closer fit of TRBJ2-7 to the DNA end suggests the J call may be wrong. This CDR3 has 14 amino acids.

CDR3 sequence reads: CSVDRGGETQYF. The DNA of the CDR3 is TGCAGTGTCGACAGGGGAGGGGAGACCCAGTACTTC. This chain joins TRBV20-1 and TRBJ2-7, with a weak D call TRBD1 (8 bases). Judging by the DNA end, TRBJ2-5 fits better; the J call may be wrong. The germline CDR1 and CDR2 sequences are DFQATT and SNEGSKA (reference sequence). This CDR3 region has 12 residues.

V and J are TRBV7-2 and TRBJ2-3, with D uncertain. V was pared by 5 bases and J by 6 bases, with 18 bases between. CDR1 is SGHTA, CDR2 FQGNSA, per germline. CDR3 length: 15 residues. This CDR3 reads CASSLAVKKGDTQYF. The CDR3 region has the DNA TGTGCCAGCAGCCTCGCGGTGAAAAAAGGGGATACGCAGTATTTT. The whole variable domain, filled in from reference TRBV7-2 and TRBJ2-3, reads GAGVSQSPSNKVTEKGKDVELRCDPISGHTALYWYRQSLGQGLEFLIYFQGNSAPDKSGLPSDRFSAERTGGSVSTLTIQRTQQEDSAVYLCASSLAVKKGDTQYFGPGTRLTVL.

At least ten counts were recorded for this clonotype. An end of the junction does not agree with germline; a read error may underlie this. The chain employs TRBV5-1 and TRBJ2-7, with D tentatively TRBD2 (5 bases). This CDR3 has 14 amino acids. CDR1 is SGHRS and CDR2 is YFSETQ in the germline V gene. In DNA, the CDR3 is TGTGCCAGCAGTTTAGTTACGGGAACCTACGAGCAGTACTTC. It translates to CASSLVTGTYEQYF. Full variable domain (remainder filled in from reference TRBV5-1 and TRBJ2-7): KAGVTQTPRYLIKTRGQQVTLSCSPISGHRSVSWYQQTPGQGLQFLFEYFSETQRNKGNFPGRFSGRQFSNSRSEMNVSTLELGDSALYLCASSLVTGTYEQYFGPGTRLTVT.

The rearrangement uses TRBV2 and TRBJ2-7; D is perhaps TRBD1 or TRBD2 (6 bases each). The CDR3 sequence is 14 residues long. CDR1 is SNHLY, CDR2 FYNNEI, per germline. V lost 10 bases and J 2 bases, leaving 18 bases between the germline ends. The CDR3 loop is CANLRGQIPYEQYF. CDR3 nucleotides: TGTGCCAACCTCCGGGGGCAGATCCCCTACGAGCAGTACTTC.

About this clonotype: One end of the junction varies from germline; a read error may be responsible. The rearrangement uses TRBV3-1 and TRBJ2-5; weak D call: TRBD2 (5 bases). The end of the DNA fits TRBJ2-7 better, so the J call may be wrong. In germline, CDR1 is LGHDT, CDR2 YNNKEL (reference sequence). This CDR3 is 15 amino acids long. CDR3 in DNA: TGTGCCAGTAGCCAAGCCGGGAAGGCCTACAACGAGCAGTACTTC. This sequence encodes CASSQAGKAYNEQYF.

The CDR3 here is CASSEFKRRGSTDTQYF. CDR3 sequence (DNA): TGTGCCAGCAGCGAGTTTAAGCGAAGGGGTAGCACAGATACGCAGTATTTT. This chain connects TRBV7-8 to TRBJ2-3; D is perhaps TRBD1 (5 bases). V shed 5 bases and J shed 0 bases, with 18 bases lying between them. Germline V gives CDR1 SGHVS, CDR2 FQNEAQ. The length of the CDR3 is 17 residues.

This clonotype was picked up many times. The CDR3 loop is CASSKVGGPYEQYF. CDR3 nucleotides: TGTGCCAGCAGCAAAGTAGGTGGACCCTACGAGCAGTACTTC. J is TRBJ2-7 and V is TRBV21-1. TRBV21-1 is classified as a pseudogene. The CDR3 loop spans 14 amino acids.

The genes are TRBV7-2 and TRBJ2-1; 9 bases map to TRBD2. Germline CDR1 SGHTA, CDR2 FQGNSA. The CDR3 consists of 15 residues. Trimming at V came to 2 bases and at J to 9 bases, leaving 8 bases not matched to a gene. This chain's CDR3 is CASSLRGLAYIEQFF. The DNA of the CDR3 is TGTGCCAGCAGCTTAAGGGGACTAGCTTATATTGAGCAGTTCTTC.